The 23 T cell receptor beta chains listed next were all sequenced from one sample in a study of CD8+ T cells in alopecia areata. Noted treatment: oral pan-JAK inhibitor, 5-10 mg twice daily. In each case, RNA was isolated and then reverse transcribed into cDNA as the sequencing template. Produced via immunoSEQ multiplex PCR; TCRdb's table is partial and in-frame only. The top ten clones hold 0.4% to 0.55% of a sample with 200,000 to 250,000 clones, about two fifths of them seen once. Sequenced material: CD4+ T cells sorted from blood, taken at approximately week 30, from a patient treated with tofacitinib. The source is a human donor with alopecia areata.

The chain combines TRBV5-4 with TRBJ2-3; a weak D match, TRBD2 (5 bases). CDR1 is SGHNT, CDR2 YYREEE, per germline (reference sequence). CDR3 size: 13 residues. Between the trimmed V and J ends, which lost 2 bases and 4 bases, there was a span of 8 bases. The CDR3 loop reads CASSFEGADTQYF. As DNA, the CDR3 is TGTGCCAGCAGCTTTGAGGGTGCAGATACGCAGTATTTT.

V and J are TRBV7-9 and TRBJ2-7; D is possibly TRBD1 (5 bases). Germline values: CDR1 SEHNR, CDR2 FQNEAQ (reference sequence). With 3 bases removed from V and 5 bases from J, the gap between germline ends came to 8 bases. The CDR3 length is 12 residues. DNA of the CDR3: TGTGCCAGCAGCTTCTGGGGCGACGAGCAGTACTTC. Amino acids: CASSFWGDEQYF.

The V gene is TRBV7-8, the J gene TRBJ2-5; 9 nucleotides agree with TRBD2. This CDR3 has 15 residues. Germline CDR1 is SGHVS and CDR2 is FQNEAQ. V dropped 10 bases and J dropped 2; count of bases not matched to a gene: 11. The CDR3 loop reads CANRPRGGRQETQYF. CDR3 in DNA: TGTGCCAACAGACCGCGGGGGGGGCGACAAGAGACCCAGTACTTC. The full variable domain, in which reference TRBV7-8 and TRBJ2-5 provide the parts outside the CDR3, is GAGVSQSPRYKVAKRGQDVALRCDPISGHVSLFWYQQALGQGPEFLTYFQNEAQLDKSGLPSDRFFAERPEGSVSTLKIQRTQQEDSAVYLCANRPRGGRQETQYFGPGTRLLVL.

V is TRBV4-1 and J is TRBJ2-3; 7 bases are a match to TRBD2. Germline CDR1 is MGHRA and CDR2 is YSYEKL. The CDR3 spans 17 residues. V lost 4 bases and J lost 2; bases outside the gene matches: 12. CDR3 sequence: CASSRGLAAGTTDTQYF. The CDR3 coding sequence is TGCGCCAGCAGCCGTGGGCTAGCGGCGGGGACCACAGATACGCAGTATTTT.

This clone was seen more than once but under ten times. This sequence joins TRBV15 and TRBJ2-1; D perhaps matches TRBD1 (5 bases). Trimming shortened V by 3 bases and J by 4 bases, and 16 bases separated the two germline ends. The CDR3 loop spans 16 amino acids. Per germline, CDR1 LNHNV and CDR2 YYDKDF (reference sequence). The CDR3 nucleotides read TGTGCCACCAGCAGCCTCACAGGAACGAAATACAATGAGCAGTTCTTC. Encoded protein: CATSSLTGTKYNEQFF.

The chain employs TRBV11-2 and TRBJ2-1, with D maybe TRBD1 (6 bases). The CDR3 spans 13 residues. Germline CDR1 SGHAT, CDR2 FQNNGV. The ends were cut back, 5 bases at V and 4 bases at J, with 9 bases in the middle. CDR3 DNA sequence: TGTGCCAGCAGCCACGGACAGTACAATGAGCAGTTCTTC. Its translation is CASSHGQYNEQFF.

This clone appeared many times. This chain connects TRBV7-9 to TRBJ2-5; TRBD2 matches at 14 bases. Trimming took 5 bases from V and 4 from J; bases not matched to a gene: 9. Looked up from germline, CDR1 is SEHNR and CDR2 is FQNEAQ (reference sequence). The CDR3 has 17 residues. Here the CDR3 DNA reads TGTGCCAGCAGCACCGGGACTAGCGGGGGAGGAGGAGAGACCCAGTACTTC. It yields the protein CASSTGTSGGGGETQYF.

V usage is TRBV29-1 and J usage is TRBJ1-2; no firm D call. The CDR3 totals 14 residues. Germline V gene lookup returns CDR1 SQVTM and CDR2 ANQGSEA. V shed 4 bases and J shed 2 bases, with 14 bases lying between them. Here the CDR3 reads CSVARTIQNYGYTF. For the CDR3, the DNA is TGCAGCGTTGCCAGGACGATTCAGAACTATGGCTACACCTTC.

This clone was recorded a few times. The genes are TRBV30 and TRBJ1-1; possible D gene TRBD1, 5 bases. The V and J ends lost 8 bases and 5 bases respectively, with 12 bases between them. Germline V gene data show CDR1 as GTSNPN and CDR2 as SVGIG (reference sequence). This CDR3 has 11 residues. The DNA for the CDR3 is TGTGCCGGGGAGGGGCAGACTGAAGCTTTCTTT. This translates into CAGEGQTEAFF. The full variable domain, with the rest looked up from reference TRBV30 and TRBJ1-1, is SQTIHQWPATLVQPVGSPLSLECTVEGTSNPNLYWYRQAAGRGLQLLFYSVGIGQISSEVPQNLSASRPQDRQFILSSKKLLLSDSGFYLCAGEGQTEAFFGQGTRLTVV.

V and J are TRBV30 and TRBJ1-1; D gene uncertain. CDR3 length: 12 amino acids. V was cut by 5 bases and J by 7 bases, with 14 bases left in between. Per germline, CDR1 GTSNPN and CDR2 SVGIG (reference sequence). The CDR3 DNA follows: TGTGCCTGGGTGACTAGGACCCATGAAGCTTTCTTT. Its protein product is CAWVTRTHEAFF.

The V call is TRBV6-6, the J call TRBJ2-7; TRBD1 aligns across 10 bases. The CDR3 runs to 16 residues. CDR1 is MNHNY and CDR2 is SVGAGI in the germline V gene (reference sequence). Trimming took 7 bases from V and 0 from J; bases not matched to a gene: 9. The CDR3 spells CASMDRGRTYSYEQYF. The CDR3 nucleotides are TGTGCCAGCATGGACAGGGGGAGAACCTACTCCTACGAGCAGTACTTC.

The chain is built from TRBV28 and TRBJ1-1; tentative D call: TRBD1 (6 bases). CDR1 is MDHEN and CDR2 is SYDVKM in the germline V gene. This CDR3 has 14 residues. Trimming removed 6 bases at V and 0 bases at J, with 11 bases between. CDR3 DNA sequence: TGTGCCAGCAGAAAAACAGGGCTGAACACTGAAGCTTTCTTT. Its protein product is CASRKTGLNTEAFF.

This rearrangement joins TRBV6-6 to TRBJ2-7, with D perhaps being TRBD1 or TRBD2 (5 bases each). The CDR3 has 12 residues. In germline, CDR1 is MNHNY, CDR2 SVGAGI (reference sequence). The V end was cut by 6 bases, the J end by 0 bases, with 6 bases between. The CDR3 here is CASRGDSYEQYF. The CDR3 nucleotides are TGTGCCAGCAGGGGGGACTCCTACGAGCAGTACTTC.

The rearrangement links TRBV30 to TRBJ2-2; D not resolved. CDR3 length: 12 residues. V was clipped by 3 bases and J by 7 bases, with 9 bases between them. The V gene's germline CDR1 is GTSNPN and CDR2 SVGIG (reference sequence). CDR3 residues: CAWRSQRGELFF. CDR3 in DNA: TGTGCCTGGAGGTCACAACGCGGGGAGCTGTTTTTT.

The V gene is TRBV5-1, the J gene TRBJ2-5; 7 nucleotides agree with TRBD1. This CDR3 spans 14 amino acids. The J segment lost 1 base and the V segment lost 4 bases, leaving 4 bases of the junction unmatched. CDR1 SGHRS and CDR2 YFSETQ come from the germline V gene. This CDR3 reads CASSQGTAQETQYF. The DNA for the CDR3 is TGCGCCAGCAGCCAGGGGACAGCCCAAGAGACCCAGTACTTC.

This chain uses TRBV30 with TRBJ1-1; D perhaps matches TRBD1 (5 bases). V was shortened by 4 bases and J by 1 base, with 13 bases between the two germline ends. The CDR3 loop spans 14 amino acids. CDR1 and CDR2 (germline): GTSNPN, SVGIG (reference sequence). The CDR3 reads CAWNPGAKNTEAFF. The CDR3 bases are TGTGCCTGGAATCCCGGGGCCAAGAACACTGAAGCTTTCTTT.

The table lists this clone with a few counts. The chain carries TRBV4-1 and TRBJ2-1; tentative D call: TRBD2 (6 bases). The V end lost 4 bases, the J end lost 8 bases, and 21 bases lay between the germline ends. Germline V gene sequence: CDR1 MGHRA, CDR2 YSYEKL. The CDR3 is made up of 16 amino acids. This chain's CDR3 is CASSLTAGRGNDEQFF. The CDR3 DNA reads TGCGCCAGCAGCCTCACTGCGGGACGGGGAAATGATGAGCAGTTCTTC.

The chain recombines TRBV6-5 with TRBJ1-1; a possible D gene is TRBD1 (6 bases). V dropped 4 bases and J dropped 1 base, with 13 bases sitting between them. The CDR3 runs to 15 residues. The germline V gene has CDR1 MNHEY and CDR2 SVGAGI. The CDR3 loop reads CASSSTSQGNTEAFF. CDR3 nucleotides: TGTGCCAGCAGTTCAACATCACAGGGGAACACTGAAGCTTTCTTT.

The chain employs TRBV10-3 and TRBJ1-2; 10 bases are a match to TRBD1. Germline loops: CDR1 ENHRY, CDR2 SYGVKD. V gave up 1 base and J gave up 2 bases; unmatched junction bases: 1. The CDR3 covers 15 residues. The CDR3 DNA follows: TGTGCCATCAGTGAGTGGGACAGGGGAAACTATGGCTACACCTTC. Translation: CAISEWDRGNYGYTF.

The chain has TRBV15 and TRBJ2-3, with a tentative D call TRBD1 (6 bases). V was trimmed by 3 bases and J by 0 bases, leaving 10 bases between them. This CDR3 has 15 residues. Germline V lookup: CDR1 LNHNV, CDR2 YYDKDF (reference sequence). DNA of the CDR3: TGTGCCACCAGCAGCCGCCAGGGGAGCACAGATACGCAGTATTTT. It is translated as CATSSRQGSTDTQYF.

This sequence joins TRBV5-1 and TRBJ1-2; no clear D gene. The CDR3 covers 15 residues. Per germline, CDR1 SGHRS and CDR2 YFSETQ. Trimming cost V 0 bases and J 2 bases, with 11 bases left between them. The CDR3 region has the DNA TGCGCCAGCAGCTTGGACGCAGGAGTGAACTATGGCTACACCTTC. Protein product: CASSLDAGVNYGYTF.

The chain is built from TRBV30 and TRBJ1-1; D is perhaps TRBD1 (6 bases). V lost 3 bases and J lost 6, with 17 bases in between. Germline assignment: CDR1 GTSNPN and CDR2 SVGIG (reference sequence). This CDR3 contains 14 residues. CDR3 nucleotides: TGTGCCTGGAGCCGGGGACAAAATGTTCCTGAAGCTTTCTTT. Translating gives CAWSRGQNVPEAFF.

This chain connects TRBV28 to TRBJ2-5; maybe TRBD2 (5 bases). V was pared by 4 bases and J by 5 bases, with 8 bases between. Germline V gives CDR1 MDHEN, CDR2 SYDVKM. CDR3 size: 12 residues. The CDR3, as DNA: TGTGCCAGCAGTTCCAGGAGGGAGACCCAGTACTTC. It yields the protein CASSSRRETQYF.